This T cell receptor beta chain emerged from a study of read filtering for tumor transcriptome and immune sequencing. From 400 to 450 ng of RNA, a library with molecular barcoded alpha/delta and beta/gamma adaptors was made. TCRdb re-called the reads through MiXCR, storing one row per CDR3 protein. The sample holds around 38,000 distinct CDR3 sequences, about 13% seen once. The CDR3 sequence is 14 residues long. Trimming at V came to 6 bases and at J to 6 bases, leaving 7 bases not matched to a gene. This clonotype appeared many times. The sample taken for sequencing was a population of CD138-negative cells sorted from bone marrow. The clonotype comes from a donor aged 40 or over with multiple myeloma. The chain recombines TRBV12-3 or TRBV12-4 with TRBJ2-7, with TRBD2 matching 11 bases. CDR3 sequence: CASSRLAGSGEQYF. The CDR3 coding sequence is TGTGCCAGCAGCCGACTAGCGGGATCCGGCGAGCAGTACTTC.